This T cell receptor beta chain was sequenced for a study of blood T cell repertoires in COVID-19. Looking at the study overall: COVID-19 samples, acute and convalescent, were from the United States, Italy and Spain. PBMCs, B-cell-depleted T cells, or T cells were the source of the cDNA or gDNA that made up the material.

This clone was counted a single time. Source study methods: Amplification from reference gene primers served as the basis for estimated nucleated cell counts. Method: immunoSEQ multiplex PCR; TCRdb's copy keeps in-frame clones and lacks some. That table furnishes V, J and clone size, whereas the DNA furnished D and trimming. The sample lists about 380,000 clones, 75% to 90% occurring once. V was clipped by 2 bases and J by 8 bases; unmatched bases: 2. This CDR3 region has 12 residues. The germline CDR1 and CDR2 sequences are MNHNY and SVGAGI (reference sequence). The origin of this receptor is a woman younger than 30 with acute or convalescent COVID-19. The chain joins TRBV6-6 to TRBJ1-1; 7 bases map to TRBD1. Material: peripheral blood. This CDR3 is CASSYQQGEAFF. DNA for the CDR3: TGTGCCAGCAGTTACCAACAGGGGGAAGCTTTCTTT.